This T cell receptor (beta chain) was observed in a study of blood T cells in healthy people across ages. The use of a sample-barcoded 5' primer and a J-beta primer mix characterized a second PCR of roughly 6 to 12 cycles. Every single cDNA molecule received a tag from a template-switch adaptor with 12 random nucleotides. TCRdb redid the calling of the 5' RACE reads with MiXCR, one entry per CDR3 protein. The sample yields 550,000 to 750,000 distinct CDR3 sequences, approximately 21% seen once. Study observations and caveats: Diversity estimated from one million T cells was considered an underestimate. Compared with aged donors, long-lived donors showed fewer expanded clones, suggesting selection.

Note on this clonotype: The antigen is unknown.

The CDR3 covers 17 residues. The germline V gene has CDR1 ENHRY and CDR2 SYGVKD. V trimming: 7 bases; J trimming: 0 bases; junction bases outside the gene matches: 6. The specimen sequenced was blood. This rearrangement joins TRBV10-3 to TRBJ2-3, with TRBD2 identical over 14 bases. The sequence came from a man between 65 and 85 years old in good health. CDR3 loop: CAITGLAGEGSTDTQYF. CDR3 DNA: TGTGCCATCACGGGACTAGCGGGAGAAGGGAGCACAGATACGCAGTATTTT.